This T cell receptor (beta chain) was sequenced for a study of blood T cell repertoires in COVID-19. Study-wide background: The cDNA or gDNA used as material had been derived from T cells, B-cell-depleted T cells, or PBMCs.

Original data processing: For nucleated cells, counts were estimated from reference gene primer amplification. The table came from immunoSEQ multiplex PCR; TCRdb's copy has only in-frame clones and leaves some out. The V and J calls and clone size are taken from that table; D and trimming were inferred from the DNA. The data hold 120,000 to 150,000 clones, with more than 80% observed a single time. Seattle researchers signed up patients amid active infection and tracked them longitudinally. V was pared by 3 bases and J by 3 bases, with 5 bases of the junction left unmatched. The germline V gene encodes CDR1 SGDLS and CDR2 YYNGEE. This CDR3 spans 14 amino acids.

The chain recombines TRBV9 with TRBJ1-1, with TRBD1 matching 7 bases. The TCR comes from a young man with COVID-19, enrolled during active disease. The material sequenced was peripheral blood. This CDR3 is CASSASGGHTEAFF. The CDR3 bases are TGTGCCAGCAGCGCCTCAGGGGGGCACACTGAAGCTTTCTTT.